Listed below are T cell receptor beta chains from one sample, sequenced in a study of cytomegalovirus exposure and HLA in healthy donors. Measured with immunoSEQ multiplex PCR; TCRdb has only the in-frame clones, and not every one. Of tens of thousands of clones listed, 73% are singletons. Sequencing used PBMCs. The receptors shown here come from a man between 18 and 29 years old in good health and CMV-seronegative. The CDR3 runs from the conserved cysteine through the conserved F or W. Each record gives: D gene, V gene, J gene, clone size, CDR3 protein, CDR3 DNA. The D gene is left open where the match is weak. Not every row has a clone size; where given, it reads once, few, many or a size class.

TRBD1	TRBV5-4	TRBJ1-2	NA	CASSYTGTETNYGYTF	TGTGCCAGCAGCTATACCGGGACAGAGACTAACTATGGCTACACCTTC
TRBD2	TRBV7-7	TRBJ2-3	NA	CASSHSGSIDTQYF	TGTGCCAGCAGCCACAGCGGGAGTATAGATACGCAGTATTTT
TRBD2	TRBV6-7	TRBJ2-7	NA	CASSTIRGLATYEQYF	TGTGCCAGCAGTACAATACGGGGACTAGCAACCTACGAGCAGTACTTC
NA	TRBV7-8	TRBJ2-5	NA	CASKQLMQETQYF	TGTGCCAGCAAACAGCTGATGCAAGAGACCCAGTACTTC
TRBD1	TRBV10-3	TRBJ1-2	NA	CAISETNRGMRNGYTF	TGTGCCATCAGTGAGACAAACAGGGGTATGAGGAATGGCTACACCTTC
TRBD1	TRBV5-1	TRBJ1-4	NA	CASSLETQGAYRPNEKLFF	TGCGCCAGCAGCTTGGAGACACAGGGGGCCTACCGCCCTAATGAAAAACTGTTTTTT
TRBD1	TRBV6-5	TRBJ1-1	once	CASSRPRQGGTEAFF	TGTGCCAGCAGCCGCCCCAGACAGGGTGGCACTGAAGCTTTCTTT
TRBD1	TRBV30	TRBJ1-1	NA	CAWSAPRAGGNTEAFF	TGTGCCTGGAGTGCCCCCCGGGCAGGGGGCAACACTGAAGCTTTCTTT
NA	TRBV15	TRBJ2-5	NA	CATMRGGEETQYF	TGTGCCACGATGCGGGGCGGGGAAGAGACCCAGTACTTC
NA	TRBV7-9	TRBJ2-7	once	CASSSYDRSYEQYF	TGTGCCAGCAGCTCGTATGACAGATCCTACGAGCAGTACTTC
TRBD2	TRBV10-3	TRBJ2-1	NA	CAIGRTSSYNEQFF	TGTGCCATCGGACGGACTAGCTCCTACAATGAGCAGTTCTTC
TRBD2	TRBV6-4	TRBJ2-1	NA	CASSPRGDGNEQFF	TGTGCCAGCAGTCCCCGGGGGGATGGCAATGAGCAGTTCTTC
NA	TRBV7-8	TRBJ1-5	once	CASSLVQGSEQPQHF	TGTGCCAGCAGCTTAGTGCAGGGAAGCGAGCAGCCCCAGCATTTT
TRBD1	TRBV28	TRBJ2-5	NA	CASSYYTLQGEETQYF	TGTGCCAGCAGTTACTACACTCTCCAGGGGGAAGAGACCCAGTACTTC
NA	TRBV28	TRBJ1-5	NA	CASTQGRGNQPQHF	TGTGCCAGCACTCAGGGTAGGGGCAATCAGCCCCAGCATTTT
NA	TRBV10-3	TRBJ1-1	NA	CAISESGAWGTEAFF	TGTGCCATCAGTGAGAGTGGGGCTTGGGGCACTGAAGCTTTCTTT
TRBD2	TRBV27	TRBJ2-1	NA	CASSATLAGIQQFF	TGTGCCAGCAGTGCCACACTAGCGGGTATTCAGCAGTTCTTC
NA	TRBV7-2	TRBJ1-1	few	CASSLTPVSDTEAFF	TGTGCCAGCAGCTTAACTCCCGTTTCTGACACTGAAGCTTTCTTT
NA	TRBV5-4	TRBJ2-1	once	CASSLGLLTGSDEQFF	TGTGCCAGCAGCTTGGGGCTTTTAACGGGTAGTGATGAGCAGTTCTTC
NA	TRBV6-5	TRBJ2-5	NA	CASSGRETQYF	TGTGCCAGCAGTGGCAGAGAGACCCAGTACTTC
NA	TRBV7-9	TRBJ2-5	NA	CASSLVGGGETQYF	TGTGCCAGCAGCTTAGTTGGGGGCGGAGAGACCCAGTACTTC
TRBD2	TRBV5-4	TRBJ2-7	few	CASSLDAGGAYEQYF	TGTGCCAGCAGCTTGGATGCGGGAGGGGCCTACGAGCAGTACTTC
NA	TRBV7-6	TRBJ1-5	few	CASSLAGGGQPQHF	TGTGCCAGCAGCTTAGCGGGGGGTGGTCAGCCCCAGCATTTT
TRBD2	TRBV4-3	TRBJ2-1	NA	CASSQDGLADNEQFF	TGCGCCAGCAGCCAAGATGGGCTAGCGGACAATGAGCAGTTCTTC
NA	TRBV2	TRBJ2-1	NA	CASSELRSSYNEQFF	TGTGCCAGCAGTGAGTTAAGGAGCTCCTACAATGAGCAGTTCTTC
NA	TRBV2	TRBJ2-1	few	CASSLRSNEQFF	TGTGCCAGCAGTCTCAGAAGCAATGAGCAGTTCTTC
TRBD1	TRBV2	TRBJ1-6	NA	CATKGGSPLHF	TGTGCCACTAAAGGGGGCTCACCCCTCCACTTT
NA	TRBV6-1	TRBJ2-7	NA	CASVRAYEQYF	TGTGCCAGCGTGCGTGCCTACGAGCAGTACTTC
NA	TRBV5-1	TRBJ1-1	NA	CASSQVTGTEAFF	TGCGCCAGCAGCCAAGTGACAGGCACTGAAGCTTTCTTT
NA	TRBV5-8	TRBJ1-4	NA	CASREGLGLFF	TGTGCCAGCAGGGAGGGACTTGGACTGTTTTTT
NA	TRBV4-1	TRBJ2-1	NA	CASSQPTRRSSYNEQFF	TGCGCCAGCAGCCAGCCGACGAGGCGGAGCTCCTACAATGAGCAGTTCTTC
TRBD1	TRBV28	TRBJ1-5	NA	CASDRQGNNQPQHF	TGTGCCAGCGATAGACAGGGGAATAATCAGCCCCAGCATTTT
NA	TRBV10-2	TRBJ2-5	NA	CASSERAGVFETQYF	TGCGCCAGCAGTGAGAGGGCAGGGGTGTTTGAGACCCAGTACTTC
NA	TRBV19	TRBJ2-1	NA	CASSIQTGNEQFF	TGTGCCAGTAGTATACAGACAGGCAATGAGCAGTTCTTC
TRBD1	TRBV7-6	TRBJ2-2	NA	CASSLTGIPLLTGELFF	TGTGCCAGCAGCTTGACAGGGATCCCCTTGCTGACCGGGGAGCTGTTTTTT
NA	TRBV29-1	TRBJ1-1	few	CSVDPMNTEAFF	TGCAGCGTTGACCCAATGAACACTGAAGCTTTCTTT
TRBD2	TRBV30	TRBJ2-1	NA	CAWGTGTSKNNEQFF	TGTGCCTGGGGGACCGGGACTAGTAAAAACAATGAGCAGTTCTTC